The T cell receptor beta chain described here comes from a study of blood T cell repertoires in COVID-19. J lost 1 base, V lost 4 bases, and 2 bases had no gene match. Per the germline V gene, CDR1 is KGHSH and CDR2 is LQKENI. CDR3 length: 15 residues. The protocol was immunoSEQ multiplex PCR, while the TCRdb copy is restricted to in-frame clones and leaves out a portion. The sample holds some 250,000 clones, roughly nine tenths seen once. The sample consisted of peripheral blood. This sequence was found in a woman in her twenties or thirties with COVID-19, enrolled during active disease. V is TRBV18 and J is TRBJ2-4; TRBD1 matches 9 bases. The CDR3 DNA sequence: TGTGCCAGCTCACGGACAGGGGACGCCAAAAACATTCAGTACTTC. It yields the protein CASSRTGDAKNIQYF.